Below, 29 T cell receptor beta chains from the same sample are listed, as sequenced in a study of control samples from healthy donors and cancer patients. TCRdb's table, derived via immunoSEQ multiplex PCR, lists solely in-frame clones and lacks some. The repertoire consists of some 110,000 clones, with 93% occurring once and the leading ten covering about 2.6%. Material for sequencing was blood. Receptors were obtained from a man aged 25-45 years in good health.

The rearrangement joins TRBV7-9 to TRBJ1-2; D uncertain. V lost 6 bases and J 6 bases, leaving 11 bases between the germline ends. This CDR3 has 12 residues. Germline values: CDR1 SEHNR, CDR2 FQNEAQ (reference sequence). CDR3 loop: CASSEEGNGYTF. CDR3 DNA sequence: TGTGCCAGCAGTGAGGAAGGGAATGGCTACACCTTC.

The chain joins TRBV5-1 to TRBJ2-5, with D perhaps assigned TRBD1 or TRBD2 (6 bases each). Germline CDR1 reads SGHRS; CDR2 reads YFSETQ. The CDR3 has 16 amino acids. Trimming took off 3 bases at V and 4 bases at J, with 19 bases between the two ends. The CDR3 nucleotides are TGCGCCAGCAGCTGGGCAGTGGGGGGCGCGGGAGAGACCCAGTACTTC. Its translation is CASSWAVGGAGETQYF.

The chain joins TRBV11-3 to TRBJ2-2; D is perhaps TRBD1 or TRBD2 (5 bases each). Trimming took 5 bases from V and 3 from J, leaving 16 bases between them. Germline lookup yields CDR1 SGHNT and CDR2 YENEEA. This CDR3 contains 16 residues. The CDR3: CASSRTGLSYTGELFF. The CDR3 DNA reads as TGTGCCAGCAGCCGCACAGGACTTAGCTACACCGGGGAGCTGTTTTTT.

The DNA for the CDR3 is TGCGCCAGCAGCTTGAGGGGGACAGGGGAAGAAAAACTGTTTTTT. It encodes CASSLRGTGEEKLFF. V is TRBV5-1 and J is TRBJ1-4; 10 nucleotides align to TRBD1. The CDR3 runs to 15 residues. The germline gives CDR1 SGHRS, CDR2 YFSETQ. Germline trimming cut 1 base from V and 8 bases from J; bases unmatched to any gene: 5.

A single count supports this clone. CDR3 sequence (DNA): TGTGCCACCAGTGATTTTAAACAGCTTAATTCACCCCTCCACTTT. Its translation is CATSDFKQLNSPLHF. This chain connects TRBV24-1 to TRBJ1-6, with D unresolved. The germline gives CDR1 KGHDR, CDR2 SFDVKD. Trimming took off 1 base at V and 6 bases at J, with 9 bases between the two ends. This CDR3 is 15 amino acids long.

The rearrangement links TRBV5-4 to TRBJ2-7; D is ambiguous. Germline loops: CDR1 SGHNT, CDR2 YYREEE (reference sequence). The CDR3 runs 13 residues. V lost 1 base and J lost 9, with 14 bases in between. The CDR3, as DNA: TGTGCCAGCAGCTTGTTAGGTGGTGTAGGGCAGTACTTC. Translating gives CASSLLGGVGQYF.

The J gene is TRBJ1-5, the V gene TRBV9; D may be TRBD1 (5 bases). The V end was cut by 7 bases, the J end by 8 bases, with 13 bases between. Germline lookup yields CDR1 SGDLS and CDR2 YYNGEE. The CDR3 has 12 residues. The CDR3 loop is CASGGEWEPQHF. The CDR3 DNA sequence: TGTGCCAGCGGGGGGGAGTGGGAGCCCCAGCATTTT.

This chain uses TRBV7-2 with TRBJ2-1; TRBD2 matches at 8 bases. Trimming took 5 bases from V and 2 from J; bases not matched to a gene: 5. The length of the CDR3 is 15 residues. Germline V lookup: CDR1 SGHTA, CDR2 FQGNSA. CDR3 coding DNA: TGTGCCAGCAGCCCCCAAGCGGGGGCCTACAATGAGCAGTTCTTC. This codes for CASSPQAGAYNEQFF.

The V call is TRBV10-2, the J call TRBJ1-2; a possible D gene is TRBD1 (6 bases). CDR3 size: 15 residues. CDR1 is WSHSY and CDR2 is SAAADI in the germline V gene. Trimming removed 6 bases at V and 7 bases at J, with 21 bases between. The CDR3 here is CASRPRDIGAGGYTF. The DNA of the CDR3 is TGCGCCAGCAGACCTCGGGACATCGGTGCGGGTGGCTACACCTTC.

The rearrangement links TRBV24-1 to TRBJ1-2; D is unresolved. Germline V gives CDR1 KGHDR, CDR2 SFDVKD. The CDR3 has 14 amino acids. V lost 0 bases and J 2 bases, leaving 6 bases between the germline ends. The CDR3 region is CATSDLGQNYGYTF. The CDR3 bases are TGTGCCACCAGTGATTTGGGGCAGAACTATGGCTACACCTTC.

The chain couples TRBV12-5 to TRBJ1-2; 11 nucleotides agree with TRBD1. This CDR3 comprises 13 residues. The germline V gene encodes CDR1 LGHNT and CDR2 FRNRAP. V was pared by 5 bases and J by 7 bases, with 3 bases of the junction left unmatched. Written as DNA, the CDR3 is TGTGCTAGTGGTCCAGGGACAGGGGGTGGCTACACCTTC. This translates into CASGPGTGGGYTF. The full variable domain, its missing parts supplied by reference TRBV12-5 and TRBJ1-2, is DARVTQTPRHKVTEMGQEVTMRCQPILGHNTVFWYRQTMMQGLELLAYFRNRAPLDDSGMPKDRFSAEMPDATLATLKIQPSEPRDSAVYFCASGPGTGGGYTFGSGTRLTVV.

The chain uses TRBV30 and TRBJ1-5; no clear D gene. Germline lookup yields CDR1 GTSNPN and CDR2 SVGIG (reference sequence). The CDR3 spans 13 residues. Trimming shortened V by 2 bases and J by 0 bases, and 5 bases separated the two germline ends. CDR3 sequence: CAWSSGSNQPQHF. DNA of the CDR3: TGTGCCTGGAGTTCGGGTAGCAATCAGCCCCAGCATTTT.

This clone has a handful of counts. This rearrangement joins TRBV11-2 to TRBJ2-3; 7 nucleotides line up with TRBD2. This CDR3 has 15 amino acids. V shed 5 bases, J shed 1 base, and the junction held 6 bases outside the gene matches. Germline V gene data show CDR1 as SGHAT and CDR2 as FQNNGV. CDR3 DNA: TGTGCCAGCAGCCCTGGGGGAGGGCGCACAGATACGCAGTATTTT. This translates into CASSPGGGRTDTQYF.

This chain joins TRBV12-3 or TRBV12-4 and TRBJ1-2; D unresolved. CDR3 length: 12 amino acids. The germline V and J ends were trimmed by 5 bases and 7 bases, with 11 bases remaining between them. The CDR3 DNA reads TGTGCCAGCAGTCCCGCCCTGGGTGGCTACACCTTC. It encodes CASSPALGGYTF.

Of note for this clone: One junction end disagrees with the germline gene, perhaps due to a read error. The gene calls are TRBV5-4 and TRBJ2-5; weak D call: TRBD1 (6 bases). The CDR3 is made up of 15 amino acids. Germline V gene lookup returns CDR1 SGHNT and CDR2 YYREEE (reference sequence). CDR3 bases: TGTGCCAGCAGTTTGGGTCGAGGGGGCCAAGAGACCCAGTACTTC. Amino acids: CASSLGRGGQETQYF.

This clone was detected once. CDR3 amino acids: CASSTPVWGPGELFF. CDR3 nucleotides: TGTGCCAGTAGTACCCCCGTTTGGGGACCCGGGGAGCTGTTTTTT. The chain employs TRBV19 and TRBJ2-2; D possibly uses TRBD1 or TRBD2 (5 bases each). CDR1 and CDR2 (germline): LNHDA, SQIVND (reference sequence). This CDR3 is 15 amino acids long. V was cut by 4 bases and J by 6 bases, with 15 bases left in between.

The CDR3 coding sequence is TGTGCCAGCAGTTGGTCAGGGGATGGCTACACCTTC. This codes for CASSWSGDGYTF. The chain has TRBV6-5 and TRBJ1-2; a possible D gene is TRBD1 (6 bases). Germline CDR1 MNHEY, CDR2 SVGAGI. This CDR3 has 12 residues. Trimming cost V 4 bases and J 6 bases, with 9 bases left between them.

The V call is TRBV24-1, the J call TRBJ2-2; D gene ambiguous. From germline, CDR1 is KGHDR and CDR2 SFDVKD. The CDR3 consists of 14 residues. The germline V and J ends were trimmed by 9 bases and 7 bases, with 17 bases remaining between them. This CDR3 is CATGGPGSIGELFF. The CDR3 DNA sequence: TGTGCCACCGGCGGCCCAGGTTCGATCGGGGAGCTGTTTTTT.

As for this clone: A junction boundary mismatches the germline segment, possibly from a read error. The chain recombines TRBV27 with TRBJ2-1, with D tentatively TRBD1 (5 bases). The CDR3 spans 13 residues. The germline gives CDR1 MNHEY, CDR2 SMNVEV (reference sequence). Written as DNA, the CDR3 is TGTGCCAGCAGCCCCAGGGTCGGCTGGGAAAGGGTCTTC. It is translated as CASSPRVGWERVF.

The V gene is TRBV6-4, the J gene TRBJ2-7, with unresolved D. Per germline, CDR1 MRHNA and CDR2 SNTAGT. CDR3 size: 14 residues. With 5 bases removed from V and 3 bases from J, the gap between germline ends came to 14 bases. CDR3 in amino acids: CASSRFGPRYEQYV. The CDR3 DNA is TGTGCCAGCAGTAGGTTCGGACCCCGCTACGAGCAGTACGTC.

This clone appeared once. This rearrangement joins TRBV7-6 to TRBJ2-7; D perhaps matches TRBD1 (5 bases). The CDR3 runs 16 residues. In germline, CDR1 is SGHVS, CDR2 FNYEAQ. With 1 base removed from V and 2 bases from J, the gap between germline ends came to 15 bases. CDR3 protein: CASSLGPGLIAYEQYV. The CDR3 bases are TGTGCCAGCAGCTTAGGCCCAGGGCTAATCGCCTACGAGCAGTACGTC.

The V gene is TRBV7-9, the J gene TRBJ1-2; tentatively, D is TRBD1 (5 bases). V was cut by 1 base and J by 8 bases, with 11 bases left in between. Per the germline V gene, CDR1 is SEHNR and CDR2 is FQNEAQ (reference sequence). The CDR3 runs 13 residues. CDR3 DNA: TGTGCCAGCAGCTTAGGGGAAACAGGAGGCTACACCTTC. This translates into CASSLGETGGYTF.

This rearrangement joins TRBV5-1 to TRBJ2-7; D remains unclear. Trimming removed 2 bases at V and 7 bases at J, with 7 bases between. CDR3 length equals 11 residues. CDR1 is SGHRS, CDR2 YFSETQ, per germline. For the CDR3, the DNA is TGCGCCAGCAGCTTCTCCGGGGAGCAGTACTTC. It specifies CASSFSGEQYF.

A few counts support this clone. The chain carries TRBV25-1 and TRBJ2-3; tentatively, D is TRBD2 (5 bases). The CDR3 contains 14 residues. V lost 4 bases to trimming and J lost 0 bases, with 8 bases between them. CDR1 is MGHDK and CDR2 is SYGVNS in the germline V gene. The CDR3 loop is CASSGGVSTDTQYF. CDR3 nucleotides: TGTGCCAGCAGTGGGGGAGTTAGCACAGATACGCAGTATTTT. The complete variable domain, with remaining parts taken from reference TRBV25-1 and TRBJ2-3, reads EADIYQTPRYLVIGTGKKITLECSQTMGHDKMYWYQQDPGMELHLIHYSYGVNSTEKGDLSSESTVSRIRTEHFPLTLESARPSHTSQYLCASSGGVSTDTQYFGPGTRLTVL.

This rearrangement joins TRBV28 to TRBJ2-2; a possible D gene is TRBD1 (5 bases). Deletions cut 6 bases from V and 8 bases from J, with 10 bases between. The CDR3 totals 12 residues. Germline V gene data show CDR1 as MDHEN and CDR2 as SYDVKM. CDR3 nucleotide sequence: TGTGCCAGCAGCTTAGGGGTAGGGGAGCTGTTTTTT. It encodes CASSLGVGELFF.

The rearrangement links TRBV5-4 to TRBJ2-7, with no clear D. Germline assignment: CDR1 SGHNT and CDR2 YYREEE (reference sequence). Trimming stripped 3 bases from V and 5 bases from J, with 21 bases between. The CDR3 is 16 residues long. CDR3 protein: CASSSLPPVNANEQYF. CDR3 coding DNA: TGTGCCAGCAGCTCCCTTCCCCCGGTTAACGCCAACGAGCAGTACTTC.

This clone was recorded once. V and J are TRBV5-1 and TRBJ1-4; unclear D gene. Trimming left V 4 bases short and J 3 bases short, with 13 bases between. Per germline, CDR1 SGHRS and CDR2 YFSETQ. CDR3 length: 15 residues. The CDR3 nucleotides are TGCGCCAGCAGCCCGAACAGCGCCTCTAATGAAAAACTGTTTTTT. Translating it yields CASSPNSASNEKLFF.

The chain uses TRBV28 and TRBJ2-5; D perhaps matches TRBD2 (7 bases). Per germline, CDR1 MDHEN and CDR2 SYDVKM. V was shortened by 3 bases and J by 4 bases, with 15 bases between the two germline ends. The CDR3 runs 15 residues. In DNA form, the CDR3 reads TGTGCCAGCAGTTTGGGGGGGGCCGACGCAGAGACCCAGTACTTC. Translated: CASSLGGADAETQYF.

The genes are TRBV2 and TRBJ1-1; D ambiguous. Trimming took off 2 bases at V and 4 bases at J, with 8 bases between the two ends. The CDR3 covers 13 residues. Germline loops: CDR1 SNHLY, CDR2 FYNNEI. In nucleotides, the CDR3 is TGTGCCAGCAGTGAATTGGGGTTCACTGAAGCTTTCTTT. Translation gives CASSELGFTEAFF.